What follows are 31 T cell receptor beta chains derived from one specimen sequenced in a study of CD8+ T cells in alopecia areata. Extracted RNA was reverse transcribed, and the resulting cDNA served as sequencing template. The protocol was immunoSEQ multiplex PCR, while the TCRdb copy is restricted to in-frame clones and leaves out a portion. The sample includes hundreds of thousands of clones, more than 45% of them seen just once. Specimen: CD4+ T cells sorted from blood, collected at week 0. These receptors all stem from a human donor with alopecia areata.

The chain joins TRBV29-1 to TRBJ2-1; a possible D gene is TRBD1 (6 bases). This CDR3 region has 14 residues. Germline V lookup: CDR1 SQVTM, CDR2 ANQGSEA. The V end lost 6 bases, the J end lost 10 bases, and 22 bases lay between the germline ends. This chain's CDR3 is CSVGRGRGSVEQFF. In nucleotides, the CDR3 is TGCAGCGTCGGACGAGGTAGGGGGTCGGTGGAGCAGTTCTTC.

The chain has TRBV7-9 and TRBJ1-2; D is unresolved. The CDR3 covers 14 residues. Trimming stripped 1 base from V and 1 base from J, with 7 bases between. Germline V gene data show CDR1 as SEHNR and CDR2 as FQNEAQ (reference sequence). CDR3 region: CASSLGADNYGYTF. CDR3 bases: TGTGCCAGCAGCTTAGGCGCAGATAACTATGGCTACACCTTC.

A word on this clone: Other DNA sequences within the sample encode an identical CDR3. The V call is TRBV30, the J call TRBJ1-1; D not certain. CDR3 length: 12 residues. Germline V gives CDR1 GTSNPN, CDR2 SVGIG (reference sequence). With 0 bases removed from V and 6 bases from J, the gap between germline ends came to 8 bases. CDR3 DNA: TGTGCCTGGAGTGTACTGGGGTCTGAAGCTTTCTTT. Its translation is CAWSVLGSEAFF.

This clone was seen just once. The gene calls are TRBV5-1 and TRBJ2-4, with TRBD1 matching 8 bases. V lost 0 bases, J lost 8 bases, and 4 bases stayed unmatched. Germline-derived CDR1 and CDR2 are SGHRS and YFSETQ. This CDR3 contains 14 residues. This chain's CDR3 is CASSLGTGQDIQYF. As DNA, the CDR3 is TGCGCCAGCAGCTTGGGGACGGGACAGGACATTCAGTACTTC. Filled out from reference TRBV5-1 and TRBJ2-4, the complete variable domain reads KAGVTQTPRYLIKTRGQQVTLSCSPISGHRSVSWYQQTPGQGLQFLFEYFSETQRNKGNFPGRFSGRQFSNSRSEMNVSTLELGDSALYLCASSLGTGQDIQYFGAGTRLSVL.

V is TRBV30 and J is TRBJ1-1; D unresolved. V lost 4 bases to trimming and J lost 0 bases, with 12 bases between them. The CDR3 covers 14 residues. Germline CDR1 reads GTSNPN; CDR2 reads SVGIG (reference sequence). The CDR3 DNA reads as TGTGCCTGGAAAGGAGATTTCATGAACACTGAAGCTTTCTTT. Amino acid sequence: CAWKGDFMNTEAFF.

For the CDR3, the DNA is TGTGCCAGCAGCTCCCAGGGACCCAGTCAGCCCCAGCATTTT. Protein product: CASSSQGPSQPQHF. V gene TRBV11-2 combines with J gene TRBJ1-5; tentative D call: TRBD1 (5 bases). The CDR3 runs to 14 residues. Germline V gives CDR1 SGHAT, CDR2 FQNNGV. V was pared by 4 bases and J by 6 bases, with 13 bases between.

V and J are TRBV29-1 and TRBJ2-3; D assignment may be TRBD1 or TRBD2 (6 bases each). Per germline, CDR1 SQVTM and CDR2 ANQGSEA. The V and J ends lost 6 bases and 6 bases respectively, with 16 bases between them. The CDR3 is 13 residues long. The CDR3 DNA reads as TGCAGCGTGGAACCCACGGGGGCCGATACGCAGTATTTT. Protein: CSVEPTGADTQYF.

The chain has TRBV25-1 and TRBJ2-7, with D uncertain. The CDR3 is 11 amino acids. Germline V lookup: CDR1 MGHDK, CDR2 SYGVNS. V lost 6 bases and J 3 bases, leaving 6 bases between the germline ends. The CDR3, as DNA: TGTGCCAGCAGGGCATACTACGAGCAGTACTTC. This sequence encodes CASRAYYEQYF.

The rearrangement links TRBV30 to TRBJ2-2; 8 bases fit TRBD2. Trimming removed 7 bases from V and 1 base from J; junction bases left unmatched: 11. CDR3 length: 16 amino acids. Per germline, CDR1 GTSNPN and CDR2 SVGIG (reference sequence). The CDR3 sequence is CASRGREALNTGELFF. In DNA, the CDR3 is TGTGCCTCTCGAGGGCGGGAGGCCCTGAACACCGGGGAGCTGTTTTTT.

V gene TRBV9 combines with J gene TRBJ2-5; weak D call: TRBD1 (5 bases). CDR1 and CDR2 from the germline V gene are SGDLS and YYNGEE. V lost 0 bases and J lost 5, with 11 bases in between. CDR3 length: 14 residues. The CDR3 region has the DNA TGTGCCAGCAGCGTAGACAGGATTGAGGAGACCCAGTACTTC. It is translated as CASSVDRIEETQYF. Variable domain in full (rest from reference TRBV9 and TRBJ2-5): DSGVTQTPKHLITATGQRVTLRCSPRSGDLSVYWYQQSLDQGLQFLIQYYNGEERAKGNILERFSAQQFPDLHSELNLSSLELGDSALYFCASSVDRIEETQYFGPGTRLLVL.

This chain uses TRBV6-6 with TRBJ2-7, with 9 nucleotides matching TRBD2. V gave up 5 bases and J gave up 3 bases; unmatched junction bases: 11. Germline CDR1 reads MNHNY; CDR2 reads SVGAGI (reference sequence). The CDR3 loop spans 16 amino acids. The CDR3 loop reads CASSPTRLAEFYEQYF. CDR3 bases: TGTGCCAGCAGTCCTACAAGACTAGCGGAGTTCTACGAGCAGTACTTC.

The V call is TRBV30, the J call TRBJ1-4; possible D gene TRBD1, 5 bases. V was trimmed by 0 bases and J by 8 bases, leaving 22 bases between them. The length of the CDR3 is 17 residues. The germline V gene has CDR1 GTSNPN and CDR2 SVGIG (reference sequence). The CDR3 DNA sequence: TGTGCCTGGAGTGTAGGTCCCCTGCAGGCAGGGCTCGAAAAACTGTTTTTT. Translating it yields CAWSVGPLQAGLEKLFF.

This rearrangement joins TRBV10-3 to TRBJ2-1; no clear D. The V gene's germline CDR1 is ENHRY and CDR2 SYGVKD. The CDR3 is 15 residues long. Deletions cut 5 bases from V and 4 bases from J, with 15 bases between. The CDR3, as DNA: TGTGCCATCAGTTCGATCCTAGAAAAATACAATGAGCAGTTCTTC. The encoded protein is CAISSILEKYNEQFF.

This clone was seen only a few times. The gene calls are TRBV9 and TRBJ2-7; D may be TRBD2 (6 bases). Germline lookup yields CDR1 SGDLS and CDR2 YYNGEE. Between the trimmed V and J ends, which lost 0 bases and 3 bases, there was a span of 10 bases. The CDR3 length is 14 residues. CDR3 loop: CASSVGGTNYEQYF. The CDR3 bases are TGTGCCAGCAGCGTAGGCGGGACCAACTACGAGCAGTACTTC.

In its sample, this clone was seen a few times. The rearrangement joins TRBV25-1 to TRBJ1-3, with no clear D. The CDR3 runs to 13 residues. Germline CDR1 and CDR2: MGHDK and SYGVNS. The V gene lost 4 bases and the J gene lost 3 bases, with 7 bases spanning the gap. CDR3 sequence reads: CASSVPGGNTIYF. The CDR3, as DNA: TGTGCCAGCAGTGTTCCCGGTGGAAACACCATATATTTT. The variable domain in full, completed from reference TRBV25-1 and TRBJ1-3, reads EADIYQTPRYLVIGTGKKITLECSQTMGHDKMYWYQQDPGMELHLIHYSYGVNSTEKGDLSSESTVSRIRTEHFPLTLESARPSHTSQYLCASSVPGGNTIYFGEGSWLTVV.

This chain joins TRBV6-5 and TRBJ1-5, with D tentatively TRBD1 (6 bases). The CDR3 runs to 15 residues. Between the trimmed V and J ends, which lost 9 bases and 1 base, there was a span of 16 bases. CDR1 and CDR2 from the germline V gene are MNHEY and SVGAGI. CDR3 nucleotides: TGTGCCAGTAGGGGGGGCAGCACGAGCAATCAGCCCCAGCATTTT. It is translated as CASRGGSTSNQPQHF.

The table lists this clone with a few counts. The rearrangement joins TRBV29-1 to TRBJ2-3; 12 bases are shared with TRBD1. This CDR3 has 13 amino acids. J was trimmed by 5 bases and V by 7 bases; bases with no gene match: 4. The V gene's germline CDR1 is SQVTM and CDR2 ANQGSEA. The CDR3 sequence is CSGDRGPGDTQYF. In nucleotides, the CDR3 is TGCAGCGGGGACAGGGGGCCCGGAGATACGCAGTATTTT.

This clone was seen more than once but under ten times. This sequence joins TRBV30 and TRBJ2-7, with 7 bases that match TRBD1. This CDR3 is 17 amino acids long. The V and J ends lost 0 bases and 3 bases, in that order; junction bases with no gene match: 14. The germline gives CDR1 GTSNPN, CDR2 SVGIG (reference sequence). CDR3 region: CAWSVRLDFGDSYEQYF. The CDR3 bases are TGTGCCTGGAGTGTACGCCTCGACTTTGGGGACAGCTACGAGCAGTACTTC.

The chain couples TRBV30 to TRBJ2-1; D remains ambiguous. This CDR3 contains 13 residues. The ends were cut back, 7 bases at V and 4 bases at J, with 14 bases in the middle. CDR1 and CDR2 from the germline V gene are GTSNPN and SVGIG (reference sequence). The CDR3 nucleotides read TGTGCCTCCGCTTATAGCCTTTACAATGAGCAGTTCTTC. Amino acids: CASAYSLYNEQFF.

The chain carries TRBV9 and TRBJ2-5; D is unresolved. Trimming removed 0 bases at V and 5 bases at J, with 11 bases between. The CDR3 runs to 14 residues. Germline loops: CDR1 SGDLS, CDR2 YYNGEE. CDR3 sequence reads: CASSVVPGTETQYF. The CDR3 bases are TGTGCCAGCAGCGTAGTTCCGGGCACGGAGACCCAGTACTTC. Full variable domain (outside the CDR3, taken from reference TRBV9 and TRBJ2-5): DSGVTQTPKHLITATGQRVTLRCSPRSGDLSVYWYQQSLDQGLQFLIQYYNGEERAKGNILERFSAQQFPDLHSELNLSSLELGDSALYFCASSVVPGTETQYFGPGTRLLVL.

The chain combines TRBV11-2 with TRBJ2-3, with D unresolved. From germline, CDR1 is SGHAT and CDR2 FQNNGV. The CDR3 totals 12 residues. With 5 bases removed from V and 2 bases from J, the gap between germline ends came to 5 bases. As DNA, the CDR3 is TGTGCCAGCAGCCCGTACACAGATACGCAGTATTTT. Translating it yields CASSPYTDTQYF.

This clone was observed once. CDR3 protein: CASSFTGQGPTDTQYF. The CDR3 nucleotides are TGCGCCAGCAGTTTTACTGGACAGGGGCCCACAGATACGCAGTATTTT. V is TRBV5-1 and J is TRBJ2-3; 9 positions match TRBD1. There are 16 residues in the CDR3. The germline V gene encodes CDR1 SGHRS and CDR2 YFSETQ. The trim removed 5 bases at V and 2 bases at J, leaving 9 bases unmatched.

This clone was detected a few times. This chain uses TRBV6-5 with TRBJ2-2; no clear D. The CDR3 runs 15 residues. Germline V gene data show CDR1 as MNHEY and CDR2 as SVGAGI. The V and J ends lost 2 bases and 1 base respectively, with 8 bases between them. The CDR3 spells CASSYTTRNTGELFF. CDR3 DNA: TGTGCCAGCAGTTACACGACGCGGAACACCGGGGAGCTGTTTTTT.

Points on this clone: At one of its ends the junction is not consistent with the germline gene, which may arise from a read error. V usage is TRBV7-7 and J usage is TRBJ2-5; 7 bases match TRBD1. From germline, CDR1 is SSHAT and CDR2 FNYEAQ (reference sequence). The CDR3 runs 14 residues. The CDR3 sequence: CASSETGSGETQYF. Written as DNA, the CDR3 is TGTGCTAGCAGCGAGACAGGGTCGGGGGAGACCCAGTACTTC. The full variable domain, with the rest looked up from reference TRBV7-7 and TRBJ2-5, is GAGVSQSPRYKVTKRGQDVTLRCDPISSHATLYWYQQALGQGPEFLTYFNYEAQPDKSGLPSDRFSAERPEGSISTLTIQRTEQRDSAMYRCASSETGSGETQYFGPGTRLLVL.

The chain combines TRBV10-3 with TRBJ2-2, with D perhaps matching TRBD1 or TRBD2 (5 bases each). Deletions cut 5 bases from V and 5 bases from J, with 12 bases between. Germline assignment: CDR1 ENHRY and CDR2 SYGVKD. The CDR3 totals 14 residues. The CDR3 DNA follows: TGTGCCATCAGTCCGGGACGGGGAACCGGGGAGCTGTTTTTT. As protein: CAISPGRGTGELFF.

This rearrangement joins TRBV29-1 to TRBJ1-4; D perhaps matches TRBD1 (6 bases). Per germline, CDR1 SQVTM and CDR2 ANQGSEA. V lost 7 bases to trimming and J lost 10 bases, with 25 bases between them. CDR3 length equals 15 residues. In DNA form, the CDR3 reads TGCAGCGCAAAAACAGGGACCCAGATGTTCTCAAAACTGTTTTTT. Protein: CSAKTGTQMFSKLFF.

This chain connects TRBV30 to TRBJ1-1; TRBD1 might be the D (6 bases). Germline loops: CDR1 GTSNPN, CDR2 SVGIG (reference sequence). Deletions cut 5 bases from V and 3 bases from J, with 10 bases between. The CDR3 is made up of 12 amino acids. In DNA, the CDR3 is TGTGCCTGGGGGGGGCAGGACACTGAAGCTTTCTTT. It encodes CAWGGQDTEAFF.

This clone occurred a few times. This rearrangement joins TRBV18 to TRBJ2-7; no definite D call. This CDR3 spans 14 amino acids. CDR1 and CDR2 from the germline V gene are KGHSH and LQKENI. The germline V and J ends were trimmed by 2 bases and 8 bases, with 16 bases remaining between them. The CDR3, as DNA: TGTGCCAGCTCACCAGGGAACTACGATTCAAAGCAGTACTTC. Translated: CASSPGNYDSKQYF.

The chain is built from TRBV9 and TRBJ1-2; TRBD1 aligns across 10 bases. With V trimmed by 1 base and J by 5 bases, 2 bases remained unmatched. The CDR3 has 14 residues. CDR1 and CDR2 (germline): SGDLS, YYNGEE. The CDR3 here is CASSVTGQGYGYTF. The CDR3 DNA reads TGTGCCAGCAGCGTAACGGGACAGGGGTATGGCTACACCTTC.

V is TRBV29-1 and J is TRBJ1-2; 7 bases are shared with TRBD1. Germline V CDR1 and CDR2: SQVTM, ANQGSEA. This CDR3 spans 16 amino acids. The V segment lost 0 bases and the J segment 4 bases; nucleotides outside the gene matches: 11. CDR3 protein: CSVEDGAGTVGYGYTF. The CDR3 DNA follows: TGCAGCGTTGAAGATGGGGCCGGGACAGTAGGCTATGGCTACACCTTC.

V usage is TRBV30 and J usage is TRBJ1-1; D ambiguous. This CDR3 contains 14 residues. V lost 3 bases and J lost 6, with 17 bases in between. Germline CDR1 is GTSNPN and CDR2 is SVGIG (reference sequence). In nucleotides, the CDR3 is TGTGCCTGGAGCGCTGGATATTCTAAGGCTGAAGCTTTCTTT. Translated, it gives CAWSAGYSKAEAFF.